A selection of T cell receptor beta chains follows, all from one sample in a study of cytomegalovirus exposure and HLA in healthy donors. Assay used: immunoSEQ multiplex PCR; TCRdb lists only in-frame clones, some missing. The sample contains around 150,000 clones, around a tenth of which appear only once. Sample: PBMCs. The source of these receptors is a male donor in good health and CMV-seronegative. The CDR3 runs from the conserved cysteine through the conserved F or W. Fields, in order: V gene, J gene, CDR3 protein.

v_gene: TRBV25-1; j_gene: TRBJ2-5; CDR3aa: CASSELSREETQYF
v_gene: TRBV30; j_gene: TRBJ2-7; CDR3aa: CAVSGIGSYEQYF
v_gene: TRBV23-1; j_gene: TRBJ1-2; CDR3aa: CASSQWCSRYGYTF
v_gene: TRBV28; j_gene: TRBJ2-1; CDR3aa: CASRSHSYNEQFF
v_gene: TRBV5-4; j_gene: TRBJ1-6; CDR3aa: CASSLAGGGNSPLHF
v_gene: TRBV6-5; j_gene: TRBJ1-5; CDR3aa: CASSKDSNSNQPQHF
v_gene: TRBV19; j_gene: TRBJ1-4; CDR3aa: CASSIGRTREKLFF
v_gene: TRBV29-1; j_gene: TRBJ2-5; CDR3aa: CSVRGAAETQYF
v_gene: TRBV5-1; j_gene: TRBJ2-7; CDR3aa: CASSYEGLAGYEQYF
v_gene: TRBV18; j_gene: TRBJ2-2; CDR3aa: CASSLPDTGELFF
v_gene: TRBV6-5; j_gene: TRBJ1-3; CDR3aa: CASSASSGNTIYF
v_gene: TRBV4-3; j_gene: TRBJ1-2; CDR3aa: CASSQDRGRVYGYTF
v_gene: TRBV18; j_gene: TRBJ2-1; CDR3aa: CASSPRLALSSYNEQFF
v_gene: TRBV18; j_gene: TRBJ2-6; CDR3aa: CASSGGGAGANVLTF
v_gene: TRBV4-3; j_gene: TRBJ2-7; CDR3aa: CASSQDRTVSYEQYF
v_gene: TRBV19; j_gene: TRBJ1-1; CDR3aa: CATRTGGTEAFF
v_gene: TRBV28; j_gene: TRBJ1-1; CDR3aa: CASSLQTGGEPEAFF
v_gene: TRBV4-3; j_gene: TRBJ1-6; CDR3aa: CASSQAGPDNSPLHF
v_gene: TRBV19; j_gene: TRBJ2-2; CDR3aa: CASSNVNTRMVESNTGELFF
v_gene: TRBV6-6; j_gene: TRBJ1-3; CDR3aa: CASSPGTNYGNTIYF
v_gene: TRBV2; j_gene: TRBJ2-1; CDR3aa: CASSPGADEQFF
v_gene: TRBV19; j_gene: TRBJ1-2; CDR3aa: CASSSRGQGKHGYTF
v_gene: TRBV27; j_gene: TRBJ1-5; CDR3aa: CASSLSRRGQPQHF
v_gene: TRBV19; j_gene: TRBJ1-1; CDR3aa: CASSMGTGSDTEAFF
v_gene: TRBV7-9; j_gene: TRBJ2-3; CDR3aa: CASSLAGGGLTDTQYF
v_gene: TRBV4-3; j_gene: TRBJ2-7; CDR3aa: CASGRDRSYEQYF
v_gene: TRBV6-6; j_gene: TRBJ2-3; CDR3aa: CASSSGTDTQYF
v_gene: TRBV6-4; j_gene: TRBJ2-1; CDR3aa: CASSTSGAGGVAQFF
v_gene: TRBV2; j_gene: TRBJ2-3; CDR3aa: CASSAAMVREHTDTQYF
v_gene: TRBV4-2; j_gene: TRBJ1-4; CDR3aa: CASSQGDRGGLNEKLFF
v_gene: TRBV30; j_gene: TRBJ1-1; CDR3aa: CAWTRAGYTEAFF
v_gene: TRBV4-3; j_gene: TRBJ2-1; CDR3aa: CASSRLIGSEQFF
v_gene: TRBV7-2; j_gene: TRBJ2-7; CDR3aa: CASSEGHALKEQYF
v_gene: TRBV5-1; j_gene: TRBJ1-4; CDR3aa: CASSPWGGSNEKLFF
v_gene: TRBV5-1; j_gene: TRBJ1-1; CDR3aa: CASSFMPGMNTEAFF
v_gene: TRBV7-2; j_gene: TRBJ2-3; CDR3aa: CASSLQRGPQYF
v_gene: TRBV7-9; j_gene: TRBJ2-1; CDR3aa: CASSLGTSAYEQFF
v_gene: TRBV19; j_gene: TRBJ1-5; CDR3aa: CASSISGDLTPQHF
v_gene: TRBV5-6; j_gene: TRBJ1-2; CDR3aa: CASSLAGQADNYGYTF
v_gene: TRBV30; j_gene: TRBJ1-1; CDR3aa: CAWNLGNRGAEAFF
v_gene: TRBV6-1; j_gene: TRBJ2-7; CDR3aa: CASSDWGRSYEQYF
v_gene: TRBV7-8; j_gene: TRBJ2-3; CDR3aa: CASSLGGGDRRNTQYF
v_gene: TRBV7-2; j_gene: TRBJ2-5; CDR3aa: CASRRDRGETQYF
v_gene: TRBV5-1; j_gene: TRBJ2-7; CDR3aa: CASSSTSYYEQYF
v_gene: TRBV7-9; j_gene: TRBJ1-3; CDR3aa: CASSQAYTIYF